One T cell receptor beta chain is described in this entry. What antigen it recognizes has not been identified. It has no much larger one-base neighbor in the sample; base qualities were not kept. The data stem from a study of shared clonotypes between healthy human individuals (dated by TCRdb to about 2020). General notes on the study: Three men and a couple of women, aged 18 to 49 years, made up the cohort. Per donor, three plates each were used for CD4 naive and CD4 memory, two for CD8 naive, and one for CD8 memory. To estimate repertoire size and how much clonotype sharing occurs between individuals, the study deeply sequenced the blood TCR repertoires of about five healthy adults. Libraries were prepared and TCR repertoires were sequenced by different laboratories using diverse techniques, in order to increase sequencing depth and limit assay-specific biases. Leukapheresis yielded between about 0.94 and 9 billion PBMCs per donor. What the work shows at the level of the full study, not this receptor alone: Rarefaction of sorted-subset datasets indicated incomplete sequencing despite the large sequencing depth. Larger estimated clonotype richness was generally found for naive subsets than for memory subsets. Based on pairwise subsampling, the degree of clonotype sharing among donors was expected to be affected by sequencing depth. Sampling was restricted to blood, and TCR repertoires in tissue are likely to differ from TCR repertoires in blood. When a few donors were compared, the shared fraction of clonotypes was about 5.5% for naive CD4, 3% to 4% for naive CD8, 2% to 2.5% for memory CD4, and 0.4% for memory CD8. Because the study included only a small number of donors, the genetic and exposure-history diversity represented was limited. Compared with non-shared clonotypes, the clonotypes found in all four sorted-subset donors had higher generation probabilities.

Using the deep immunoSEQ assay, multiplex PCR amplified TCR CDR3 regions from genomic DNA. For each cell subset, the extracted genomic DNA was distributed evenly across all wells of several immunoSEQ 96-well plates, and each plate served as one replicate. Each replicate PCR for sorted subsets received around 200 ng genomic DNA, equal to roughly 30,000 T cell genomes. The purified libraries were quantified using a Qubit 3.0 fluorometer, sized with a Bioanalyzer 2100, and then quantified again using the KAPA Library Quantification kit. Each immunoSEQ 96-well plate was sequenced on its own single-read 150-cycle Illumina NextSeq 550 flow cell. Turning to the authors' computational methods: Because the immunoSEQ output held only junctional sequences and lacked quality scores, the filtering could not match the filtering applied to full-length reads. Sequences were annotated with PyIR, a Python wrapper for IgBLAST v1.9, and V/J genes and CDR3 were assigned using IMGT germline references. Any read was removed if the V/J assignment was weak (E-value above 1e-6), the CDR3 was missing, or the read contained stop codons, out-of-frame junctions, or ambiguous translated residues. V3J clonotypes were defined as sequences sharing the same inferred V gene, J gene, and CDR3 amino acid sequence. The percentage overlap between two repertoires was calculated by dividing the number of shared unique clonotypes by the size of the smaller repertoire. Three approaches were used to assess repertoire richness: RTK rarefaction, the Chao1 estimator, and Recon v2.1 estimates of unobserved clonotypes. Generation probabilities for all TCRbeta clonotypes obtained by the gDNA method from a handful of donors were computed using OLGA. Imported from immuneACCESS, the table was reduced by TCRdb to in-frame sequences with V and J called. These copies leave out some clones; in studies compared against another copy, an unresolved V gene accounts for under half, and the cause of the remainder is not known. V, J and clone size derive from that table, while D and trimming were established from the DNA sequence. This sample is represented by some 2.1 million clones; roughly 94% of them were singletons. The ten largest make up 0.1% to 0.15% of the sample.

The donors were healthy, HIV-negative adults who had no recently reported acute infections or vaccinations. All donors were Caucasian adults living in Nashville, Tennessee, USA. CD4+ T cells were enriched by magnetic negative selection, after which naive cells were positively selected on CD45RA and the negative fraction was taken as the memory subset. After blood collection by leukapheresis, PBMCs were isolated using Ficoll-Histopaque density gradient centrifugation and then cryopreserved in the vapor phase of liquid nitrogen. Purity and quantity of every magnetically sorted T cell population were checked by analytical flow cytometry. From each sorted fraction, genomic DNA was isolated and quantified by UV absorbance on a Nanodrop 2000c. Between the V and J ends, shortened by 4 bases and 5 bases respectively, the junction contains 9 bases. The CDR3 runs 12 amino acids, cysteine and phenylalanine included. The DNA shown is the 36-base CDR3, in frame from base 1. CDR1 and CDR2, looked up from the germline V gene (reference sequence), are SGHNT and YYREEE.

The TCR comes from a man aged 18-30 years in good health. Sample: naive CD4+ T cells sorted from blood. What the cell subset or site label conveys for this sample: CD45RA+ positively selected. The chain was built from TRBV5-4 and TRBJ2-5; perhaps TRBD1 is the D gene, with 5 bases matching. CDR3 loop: CASSTGWETQYF. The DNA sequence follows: TGTGCCAGCAGCACAGGATGGGAGACCCAGTACTTC.